This entry features one T cell receptor (beta chain) sequence. Compared with germline, one end of the junction differs, possibly owing to a read error. Any history of autoimmune disease or systemic immunosuppression disqualified patients. This sample was taken from a study of OX40 agonist ivuxolimab in advanced cancers. Study background: Patients were infused with ivuxolimab every 2 weeks at 0.01 to 10 mg/kg.

CDR1 and CDR2 (germline): MDHEN, SYDVKM. The length of the CDR3 is 14 residues. Method: immunoSEQ multiplex PCR; TCRdb's copy keeps in-frame clones and lacks some. The sample carries around 78,000 clones, 75% to 90% recorded once. This specimen consisted of CD4+ or CD8+ T cells sorted from blood, obtained in a trial of the OX40 agonist ivuxolimab. The chain links TRBV28 to TRBJ2-7; the match to TRBD1 covers 9 bases. This receptor was obtained from an adult with an advanced solid tumor such as melanoma, head and neck, liver or kidney cancer. The CDR3 bases are TGTGCCACCAAAGCCGGACAGGGGCTCTACGAGCAGCACTTC. It specifies CATKAGQGLYEQHF.